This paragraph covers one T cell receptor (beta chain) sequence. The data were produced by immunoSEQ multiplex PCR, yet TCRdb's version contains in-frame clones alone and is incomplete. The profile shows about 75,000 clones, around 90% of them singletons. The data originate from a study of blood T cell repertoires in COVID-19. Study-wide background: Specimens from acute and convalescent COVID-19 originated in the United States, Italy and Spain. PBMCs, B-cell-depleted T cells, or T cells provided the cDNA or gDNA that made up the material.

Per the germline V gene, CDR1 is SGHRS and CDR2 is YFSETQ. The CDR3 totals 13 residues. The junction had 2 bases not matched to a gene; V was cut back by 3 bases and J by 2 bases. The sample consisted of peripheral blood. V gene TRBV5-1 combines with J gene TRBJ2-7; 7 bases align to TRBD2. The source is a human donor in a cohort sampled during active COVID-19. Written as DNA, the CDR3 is TGCGCCAGCAGCTCGGGACTAACCTACGAGCAGTACTTC. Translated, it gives CASSSGLTYEQYF.